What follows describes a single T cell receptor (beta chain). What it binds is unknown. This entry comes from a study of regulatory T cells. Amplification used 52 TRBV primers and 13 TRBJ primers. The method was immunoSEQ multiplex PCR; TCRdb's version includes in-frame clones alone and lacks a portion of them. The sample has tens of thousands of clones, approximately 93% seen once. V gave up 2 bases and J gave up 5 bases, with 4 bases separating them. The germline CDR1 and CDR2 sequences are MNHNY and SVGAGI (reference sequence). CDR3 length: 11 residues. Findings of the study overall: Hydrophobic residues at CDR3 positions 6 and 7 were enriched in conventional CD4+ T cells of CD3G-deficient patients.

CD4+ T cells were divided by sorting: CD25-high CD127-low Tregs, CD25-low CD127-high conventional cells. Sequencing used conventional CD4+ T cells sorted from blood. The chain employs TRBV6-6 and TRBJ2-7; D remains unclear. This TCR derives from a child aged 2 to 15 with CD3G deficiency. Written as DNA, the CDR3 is TGTGCCAGCAGTTACGGGGACGAGCAGTACTTC. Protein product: CASSYGDEQYF.